This T cell receptor (beta chain) was sequenced for a study of shared clonotypes between healthy human individuals. This clone is a singleton in its sample. Its target is unknown. This sample also contains other DNA sequences that code for the same CDR3. Findings and limits, study-wide: Memory subsets generally showed smaller estimated richness than naive subsets did.

Caucasian adults residing in Nashville, Tennessee made up all the donors. From CD4+ cells came CD45RA+ naive and CD45RA-negative memory subsets. The data were produced by immunoSEQ multiplex PCR, yet TCRdb's version contains in-frame clones alone and is incomplete. The sample lists fewer than 2.5 million clones; 93% were seen once. V was clipped by 4 bases and J by 2 bases, with 9 bases between them. Germline CDR1 is SGHRS and CDR2 is YFSETQ. This CDR3 comprises 13 residues. This sequence originates from a young man in good health. Some clones in this sample may be carry-over from other donors' samples. Input material: naive CD4+ T cells from PBMCs. Sample subset: CD45RA+ positively selected. This chain connects TRBV5-1 to TRBJ1-1; a weak D match, TRBD1 (5 bases). CDR3 loop: CASSLGLNTEAFF. CDR3 in DNA: TGCGCCAGCAGCCTGGGACTAAACACTGAAGCTTTCTTT.